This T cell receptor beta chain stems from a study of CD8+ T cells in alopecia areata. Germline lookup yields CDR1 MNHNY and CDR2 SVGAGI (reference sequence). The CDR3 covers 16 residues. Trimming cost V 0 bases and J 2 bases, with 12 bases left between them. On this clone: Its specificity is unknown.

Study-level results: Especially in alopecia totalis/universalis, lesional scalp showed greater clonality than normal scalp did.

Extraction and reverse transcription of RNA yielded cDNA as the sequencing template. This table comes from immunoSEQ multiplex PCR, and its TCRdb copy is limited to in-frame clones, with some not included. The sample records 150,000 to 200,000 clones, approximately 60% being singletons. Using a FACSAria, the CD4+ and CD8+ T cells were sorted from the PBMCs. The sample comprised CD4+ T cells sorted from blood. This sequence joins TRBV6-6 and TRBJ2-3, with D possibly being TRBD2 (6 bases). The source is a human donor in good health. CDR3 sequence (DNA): TGTGCCAGCAGTTACTCGGTGCGGGACCACACAGATACGCAGTATTTT. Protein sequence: CASSYSVRDHTDTQYF.